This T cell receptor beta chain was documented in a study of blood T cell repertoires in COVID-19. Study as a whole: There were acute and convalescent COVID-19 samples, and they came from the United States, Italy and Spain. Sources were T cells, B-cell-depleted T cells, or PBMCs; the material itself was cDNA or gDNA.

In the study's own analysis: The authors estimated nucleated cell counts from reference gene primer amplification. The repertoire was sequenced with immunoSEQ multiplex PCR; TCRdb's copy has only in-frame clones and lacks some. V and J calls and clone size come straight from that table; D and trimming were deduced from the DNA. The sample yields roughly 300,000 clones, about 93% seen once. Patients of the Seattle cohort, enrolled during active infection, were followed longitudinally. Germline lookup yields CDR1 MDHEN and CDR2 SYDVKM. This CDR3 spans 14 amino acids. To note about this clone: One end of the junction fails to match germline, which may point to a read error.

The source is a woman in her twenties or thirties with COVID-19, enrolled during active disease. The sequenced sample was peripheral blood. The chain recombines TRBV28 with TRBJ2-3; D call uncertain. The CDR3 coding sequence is TGTGCCGGCAGCCCCGCTAGGAGCACAGATACGCAGTATTTT. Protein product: CAGSPARSTDTQYF.